There are many counts of the clone carrying this T cell receptor beta chain. Trimming cost V 6 bases and J 8 bases; bases outside gene matches: 9. The CDR3 totals 14 residues. The record originates from a study of human T cells and chemical hapten exposure. Time point reported: patch test 1, 2 weeks after DPC sensitization. As to treatment: therapeutic diphenylcyclopropenone sensitization with weekly scalp DPC. TCRdb re-called the RACE reads with MiXCR, one entry per CDR3 protein. Of under 120,000 distinct CDR3 sequences in the sample, approximately 10% were seen once. V and J are TRBV12-3 or TRBV12-4 and TRBJ2-1; TRBD2 matches at 8 bases. The material was whole blood, obtained in connection with sensitization to the hapten diphenylcyclopropenone (DPC). This receptor was obtained from a woman in her 40s with alopecia areata. Some clones in this sample may be carry-over from other donors' samples. CDR3 DNA: TGTGCCAGCAGGGGAGCGGGAGTGGGGGATGAGCAGTTCTTC. Translation: CASRGAGVGDEQFF.